Shown below are 24 T cell receptor beta chains from a single sample sequenced in a study of shared clonotypes between healthy human individuals. The data were produced by immunoSEQ multiplex PCR, yet TCRdb's version contains in-frame clones alone and is incomplete. The table shows roughly 500,000 clones, with 76% occurring only once. The sample taken for sequencing was PBMCs. The receptors were sampled from a woman aged 40 to 50 in good health. Some clones in this sample may be carry-over from other donors' samples.

The chain uses TRBV7-8 and TRBJ2-7, with TRBD2 matching 8 bases. Germline CDR1 and CDR2: SGHVS and FQNEAQ. The V segment lost 5 bases and the J segment 0 bases; nucleotides outside the gene matches: 9. The CDR3 is 16 residues long. CDR3 nucleotide sequence: TGTGCCAGCAGCCCTCAAAGGACTAGCAGCTCCTACGAGCAGTACTTC. It yields the protein CASSPQRTSSSYEQYF.

V gene TRBV6-5 combines with J gene TRBJ2-2; D ambiguous. From germline, CDR1 is MNHEY and CDR2 SVGAGI. The CDR3 length is 14 residues. V lost 5 bases and J lost 1, with 8 bases in between. The CDR3 DNA reads TGTGCCAGCAGTGATGTCCGGAACACCGGGGAGCTGTTTTTT. This encodes CASSDVRNTGELFF.

The rearrangement joins TRBV7-2 to TRBJ2-3; possible D gene TRBD1, 5 bases. Per germline, CDR1 SGHTA and CDR2 FQGNSA. This CDR3 has 15 amino acids. Trimming pared 7 bases from V and 0 bases from J, leaving 14 bases between. For the CDR3, the DNA is TGTGCCAGCATCACAGGACGGAGTAGCACAGATACGCAGTATTTT. This encodes CASITGRSSTDTQYF.

As regards this clone: Just one base apart from a much larger clone, this may be a read error. Other DNA sequences in the same sample also yield this CDR3. V gene TRBV27 combines with J gene TRBJ2-1; 10 bases align to TRBD2. Trimming cost V 6 bases and J 2 bases; bases outside gene matches: 7. Germline assignment: CDR1 MNHEY and CDR2 SMNVEV (reference sequence). The CDR3 totals 16 residues. The CDR3 region is CASSAIAGGPYNEQFF. The CDR3 DNA follows: TGTGCCAGCAGCGCGATAGCGGGAGGCCCCTACAATGAGCAGTTCTTC.

This sequence joins TRBV7-9 and TRBJ2-1; 8 bases match TRBD1. The CDR3 extends over 17 amino acids. The germline CDR1 and CDR2 sequences are SEHNR and FQNEAQ (reference sequence). The J segment lost 5 bases and the V segment lost 5 bases, leaving 14 bases of the junction unmatched. CDR3 DNA sequence: TGTGCCAGCAGCATCCCCCGGGGCAGGGGGCAAAACAATGAGCAGTTCTTC. It codes for CASSIPRGRGQNNEQFF. Filled out from reference TRBV7-9 and TRBJ2-1, the complete variable domain reads DTGVSQNPRHKITKRGQNVTFRCDPISEHNRLYWYRQTLGQGPEFLTYFQNEAQLEKSRLLSDRFSAERPKGSFSTLEIQRTEQGDSAMYLCASSIPRGRGQNNEQFFGPGTRLTVL.

This clone was counted only a few times. The sample carries other DNA sequences with the same CDR3. The chain recombines TRBV7-2 with TRBJ2-3; 9 bases line up with TRBD2. The CDR3 has 14 residues. Germline CDR1 SGHTA, CDR2 FQGNSA. V was pared by 5 bases and J by 4 bases, with 4 bases of the junction left unmatched. The CDR3 DNA reads TGTGCCAGCAGCGTGGGACTAGCTGCAGATACGCAGTATTTT. Encoded protein: CASSVGLAADTQYF.

This clone was counted between two and nine times. V gene TRBV7-9 combines with J gene TRBJ1-1; 7 bases map to TRBD1. The J segment lost 2 bases and the V segment lost 5 bases, leaving 8 bases of the junction unmatched. Germline CDR1 SEHNR, CDR2 FQNEAQ (reference sequence). The CDR3 has 15 amino acids. In nucleotides, the CDR3 is TGTGCCAGCAGCCCCCGACAGGGATATAACACTGAAGCTTTCTTT. Its protein is CASSPRQGYNTEAFF.

The genes are TRBV4-3 and TRBJ2-3; no reliable D call. CDR1 is LGHNA, CDR2 YSLEER, per germline. The ends were cut back, 3 bases at V and 0 bases at J, with 4 bases in the middle. The CDR3 has 13 amino acids. For the CDR3, the DNA is TGCGCCAGCAGCCACGGGAGCACAGATACGCAGTATTTT. Residues: CASSHGSTDTQYF.

As for this clone: A far larger clone differs by one base, so this is likely a read error. Other DNA sequences in the same sample also yield this CDR3. The chain combines TRBV28 with TRBJ1-5, with 9 nucleotides matching TRBD1. The CDR3 is 14 amino acids. Germline CDR1 is MDHEN and CDR2 is SYDVKM. CDR3 in DNA: TGTGCCAGCCGGACAGGGGATAGCAACCAGCCCCAGCATTTT. It yields the protein CASRTGDSNQPQHF.

This chain links TRBV29-1 with TRBJ2-2, with 8 bases that match TRBD2. Germline assignment: CDR1 SQVTM and CDR2 ANQGSEA. V lost 5 bases to trimming and J lost 1 base; unmatched junction nucleotides: 6. The CDR3 contains 15 residues. This CDR3 is CSVRSGGENTGELFF. As DNA, the CDR3 is TGCAGCGTTAGGAGCGGGGGAGAGAACACCGGGGAGCTGTTTTTT.

This chain links TRBV6-1 with TRBJ2-2, with 10 bases aligning to TRBD2. In germline, CDR1 is MNHNS, CDR2 SASEGT. Losses at the gene ends were 4 bases for V and 6 bases for J; bases not matched to a gene: 11. The CDR3 contains 17 residues. As DNA, the CDR3 is TGTGCCAGCAGTGCCGATAAGACTAGCGGGTACTCCGGGGAGCTGTTTTTT. Translated, it gives CASSADKTSGYSGELFF.

CDR3 protein: CASSLYGGQPQHF. CDR3 DNA sequence: TGCGCCAGCAGCTTGTATGGCGGGCAGCCCCAGCATTTT. The rearrangement joins TRBV5-1 to TRBJ1-5, with D unresolved. The CDR3 loop spans 13 amino acids. V shed 1 base and J shed 7 bases, with 9 bases lying between them. Germline CDR1 is SGHRS and CDR2 is YFSETQ.

V usage is TRBV7-3 and J usage is TRBJ1-2, with 8 positions matching TRBD1. CDR3 length equals 13 residues. V shed 3 bases and J 6 bases; nucleotides not matched to a gene: 3. CDR1 and CDR2 (germline): SGHTA, FQGTGA. The CDR3: CASSFPGGDGYTF. The CDR3 region has the DNA TGTGCCAGCAGCTTTCCAGGGGGCGATGGCTACACCTTC.

The chain recombines TRBV10-3 with TRBJ2-7, with 7 bases aligning to TRBD1. Germline CDR1 ENHRY, CDR2 SYGVKD. J was trimmed by 5 bases and V by 7 bases; bases with no gene match: 8. The CDR3 covers 13 residues. The CDR3 DNA reads TGTGCCATCAAAGAGACAGGGTCGAACGAGCAGTACTTC. It is translated as CAIKETGSNEQYF.

The rearrangement uses TRBV7-3 and TRBJ2-7; 11 nucleotides match TRBD2. Trimming removed 5 bases from V and 2 bases from J; junction bases left unmatched: 2. The germline CDR1 and CDR2 sequences are SGHTA and FQGTGA. The CDR3 totals 14 residues. In DNA, the CDR3 is TGTGCCAGCAGCACTAGCGGGAGAGCCTACGAGCAGTACTTC. Translated: CASSTSGRAYEQYF.

The chain recombines TRBV7-9 with TRBJ1-4, with D tentatively TRBD1 (5 bases). CDR3 length: 17 residues. The germline V gene encodes CDR1 SEHNR and CDR2 FQNEAQ (reference sequence). V dropped 5 bases and J dropped 5 bases, with 21 bases sitting between them. The DNA for the CDR3 is TGTGCCAGCAGCCGTTCGCTATGGAGGGGCCGCAATGAAAAACTGTTTTTT. Translated, it gives CASSRSLWRGRNEKLFF.

This chain connects TRBV5-1 to TRBJ2-7; D is possibly TRBD1 or TRBD2 (5 bases each). Trimming removed 0 bases at V and 3 bases at J, with 13 bases between. This CDR3 is built from 15 residues. Germline V gene data show CDR1 as SGHRS and CDR2 as YFSETQ. CDR3 DNA: TGCGCCAGCAGCTTGGTAGGTGAGGGGATCTACGAGCAGTACTTC. Translation gives CASSLVGEGIYEQYF.

In its sample, this clone was seen once. The V and J genes are TRBV5-1 and TRBJ2-5; no clear D. CDR1 SGHRS and CDR2 YFSETQ come from the germline V gene. The CDR3 is 14 amino acids. Trimming took 1 base from V and 4 from J, leaving 11 bases between them. This CDR3 reads CASSLMGTAETQYF. CDR3 in DNA: TGCGCCAGCAGCTTGATGGGAACGGCAGAGACCCAGTACTTC.

The chain couples TRBV2 to TRBJ2-5; TRBD1 matches 8 bases. J lost 2 bases, V lost 7 bases, and 12 bases had no gene match. Germline assignment: CDR1 SNHLY and CDR2 FYNNEI. This CDR3 comprises 16 residues. CDR3 region: CASNLPGQGQQETQYF. CDR3 coding DNA: TGTGCCAGCAACCTACCAGGACAGGGACAGCAAGAGACCCAGTACTTC.

The V and J genes are TRBV19 and TRBJ1-1; TRBD1 matches 8 bases. The CDR3 contains 14 residues. Germline values: CDR1 LNHDA, CDR2 SQIVND (reference sequence). Trimming cost V 4 bases and J 4 bases; bases outside gene matches: 5. The DNA of the CDR3 is TGTGCCAGTAGTAGGACAGGGCGGGTCACTGAAGCTTTCTTT. It yields the protein CASSRTGRVTEAFF.

This clone was seen a handful of times. One junction end disagrees with the germline gene, perhaps due to a read error. The V call is TRBV5-4, the J call TRBJ2-5; TRBD2 aligns across 14 bases. Germline-derived CDR1 and CDR2 are SGHNT and YYREEE (reference sequence). CDR3 length equals 18 residues. The DNA for the CDR3 is TGTACCAGCAGCCGGGACAGGGGGACTAGCGGGAGTGGGGAGACCCAGTACTTC. It is translated as CTSSRDRGTSGSGETQYF.

CDR3 protein: CASSSPVDRGPTDTQYF. The CDR3 bases are TGTGCCAGCAGCTCCCCCGTGGACAGGGGGCCCACAGATACGCAGTATTTT. The rearrangement links TRBV7-8 to TRBJ2-3; the match to TRBD1 covers 11 bases. Germline V lookup: CDR1 SGHVS, CDR2 FQNEAQ. The CDR3 sequence is 17 residues long. The V segment lost 4 bases and the J segment 2 bases; nucleotides outside the gene matches: 8.

This clone was counted once. A clone one base away is much larger, so this may be a read error. The chain employs TRBV28 and TRBJ2-1; 9 bases match TRBD2. This CDR3 region has 14 residues. Unmatched junction bases numbered 2, after V lost 5 bases and J lost 3 bases. Germline V gives CDR1 MDHEN, CDR2 SYDVKM. This CDR3 reads CASSGLAHYNEQFF. CDR3 nucleotides: TGTGCCAGCAGTGGACTAGCGCACTACAATGAGCAGTTCTTC.

The chain joins TRBV4-1 to TRBJ1-1; D may be TRBD1 (6 bases). Trimming shortened V by 1 base and J by 5 bases, and 11 bases separated the two germline ends. From germline, CDR1 is MGHRA and CDR2 YSYEKL. The CDR3 has 14 residues. Here the CDR3 reads CASSQVVQGTEAFF. CDR3 sequence (DNA): TGCGCCAGCAGCCAAGTTGTCCAGGGGACTGAAGCTTTCTTT.